This TCR beta chain was identified in a study of T cell repertoires in cytomegalovirus infection. Study-wide background: The authors used CMV epitopes that were HLA-C-restricted (recently identified) and HLA-B-restricted (well studied). CMV infection plus the matching HLA type was flagged by public TCR beta signatures.

Study-wide results and limits: CMV carriers with the relevant HLA were identified by cumulative public TCR beta family frequency. The ex vivo response was dominated by HLA-C-restricted CMV-specific TCR beta clonotypes.

TCRdb fed the reads into MiXCR, producing one record per CDR3 protein. The sample yields over 25,000 distinct CDR3 sequences, 15% to 20% seen once. This clonotype was found a few times. Its antigen is currently unknown. This receptor was obtained from a human donor in good health (CMV status not recorded). Some clones in this sample may be carry-over from other donors' samples. This specimen was CD8+ T cells from cultured PBMCs, taken from culture after CMV antigen stimulation.

CDR3: CASSEETQYF. Here the CDR3 DNA reads TGTGCCAGCAGTGAAGAGACCCAGTACTTC. V is TRBV28 and J is TRBJ2-5, with D hard to call. The CDR3 spans 10 residues. The germline V and J ends were trimmed by 5 bases and 3 bases, with 1 base remaining between them. Germline V gene lookup returns CDR1 MDHEN and CDR2 SYDVKM.